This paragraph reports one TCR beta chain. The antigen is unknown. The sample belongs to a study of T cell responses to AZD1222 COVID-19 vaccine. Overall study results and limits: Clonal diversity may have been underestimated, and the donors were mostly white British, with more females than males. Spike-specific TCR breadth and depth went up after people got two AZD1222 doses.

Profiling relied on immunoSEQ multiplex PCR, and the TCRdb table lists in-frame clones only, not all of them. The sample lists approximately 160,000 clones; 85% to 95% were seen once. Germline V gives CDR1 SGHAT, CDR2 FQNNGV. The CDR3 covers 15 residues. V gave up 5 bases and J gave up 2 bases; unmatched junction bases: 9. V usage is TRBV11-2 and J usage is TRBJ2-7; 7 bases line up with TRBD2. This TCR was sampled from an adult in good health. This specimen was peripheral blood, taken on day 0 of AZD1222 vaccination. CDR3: CASSPAGMGTYEQYF. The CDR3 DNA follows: TGTGCCAGCAGCCCAGCGGGGATGGGGACCTACGAGCAGTACTTC.